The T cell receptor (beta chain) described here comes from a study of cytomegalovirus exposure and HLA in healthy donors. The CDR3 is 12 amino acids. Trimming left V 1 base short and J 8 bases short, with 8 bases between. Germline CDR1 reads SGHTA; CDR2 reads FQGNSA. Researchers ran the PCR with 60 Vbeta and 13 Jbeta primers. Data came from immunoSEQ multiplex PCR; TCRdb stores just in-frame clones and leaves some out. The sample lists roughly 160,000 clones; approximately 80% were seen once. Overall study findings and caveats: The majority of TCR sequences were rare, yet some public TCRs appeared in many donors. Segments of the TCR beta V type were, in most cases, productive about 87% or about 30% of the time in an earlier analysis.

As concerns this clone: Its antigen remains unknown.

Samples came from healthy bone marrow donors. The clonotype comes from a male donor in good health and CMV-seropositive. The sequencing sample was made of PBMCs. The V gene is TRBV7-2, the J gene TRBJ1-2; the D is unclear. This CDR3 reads CASSLGGWGYTF. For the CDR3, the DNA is TGTGCCAGCAGCTTAGGCGGATGGGGCTACACCTTC.